This T cell receptor (beta chain) was documented in a study of cytomegalovirus exposure and HLA in healthy donors. Study background: Within the Caucasian-associated ancestry cluster were roughly 81% of the approximately 400 genotyped donors.

Overall study results and limits: Previously analyzed data showed that most TCR beta V segments were productive at a frequency of about 87% or about 30%.

Of note for this clone: Its antigen is not known.

PCR was performed using 60 Vbeta and 13 Jbeta primers. Profiled with immunoSEQ multiplex PCR; TCRdb holds only in-frame clones, not every one. The sample records about 67,000 clones, over 75% being singletons. Specimen: PBMCs. The origin of this receptor is a woman aged 25 to 39 in good health and CMV-seronegative.

The CDR3 DNA is TGCAGCGTTGTGATGGCAGGGGTGGGCAATCAGCCCCAGCATTTT. Protein product: CSVVMAGVGNQPQHF. This chain uses TRBV29-1 with TRBJ1-5; perhaps TRBD1 as D (6 bases). V was trimmed by 4 bases and J by 2 bases, leaving 15 bases between them. The germline V gene encodes CDR1 SQVTM and CDR2 ANQGSEA. The CDR3 runs to 15 residues. The whole variable domain, remainder taken from reference TRBV29-1 and TRBJ1-5, is SAVISQKPSRDICQRGTSLTIQCQVDSQVTMMFWYRQQPGQSLTLIATANQGSEATYESGFVIDKFPISRPNLTFSTLTVSNMSPEDSSIYLCSVVMAGVGNQPQHFGDGTRLSIL.